Listed below are T cell receptor beta chains from one sample, sequenced in a study of preoperative IRX-2 immunotherapy in early breast cancer. Repertoires were generated with immunoSEQ multiplex PCR, while TCRdb's copy carries only in-frame clones and drops some. This sample has about 6,000 clones, with roughly 69% found just once. Here the sequenced sample was tumor tissue, taken before IRX-2 immunotherapy. The receptors shown here come from a human donor with breast cancer. Each CDR3 is given with its conserved first and last residue. D genes are given only for firm matches.

V: TRBV6-8
J: TRBJ1-5
D: TRBD1
CDR3: CASIAGGFNQPQHF

V: TRBV27
J: TRBJ2-1
D: NA
CDR3: CASSLNGAYNEQFF

V: TRBV7-1
J: TRBJ2-1
D: TRBD2
CDR3: CASSLVAGVSNEQFF

V: TRBV6-8
J: TRBJ1-5
D: TRBD1
CDR3: CASSRDRGLNQPQHF

V: TRBV14
J: TRBJ2-7
D: NA
CDR3: CASSQGPVQYF

V: TRBV19
J: TRBJ1-4
D: NA
CDR3: CASSSNRDEKLFF

V: TRBV28
J: TRBJ2-5
D: NA
CDR3: CASSIAGAVGETQYF

V: TRBV6-8
J: TRBJ2-1
D: TRBD2
CDR3: CASSYSASGSLGEQFF

V: TRBV11-3
J: TRBJ2-3
D: NA
CDR3: CASSGQIQITDTQYF

V: TRBV30
J: TRBJ2-5
D: TRBD2
CDR3: CALRTSGETQYF

V: TRBV19
J: TRBJ2-5
D: NA
CDR3: CASSIFYTRQETQYF

V: TRBV5-1
J: TRBJ2-3
D: NA
CDR3: CASSLEVTGTDTQYF

V: TRBV6-8
J: TRBJ2-1
D: NA
CDR3: CASSSTPGLQGDRNEQFF

V: TRBV6-8
J: TRBJ1-1
D: TRBD1
CDR3: CASSPLQGARTEAFF

V: TRBV28
J: TRBJ2-2
D: NA
CDR3: CASSPGTPNTGELFF

V: TRBV19
J: TRBJ1-3
D: TRBD1
CDR3: CASSTGSGGNTIYF

V: TRBV19
J: TRBJ2-1
D: TRBD2
CDR3: CASSRNPSGTYNEQFF

V: TRBV12-5
J: TRBJ2-2
D: TRBD2
CDR3: CASISSGRPTGELFF

V: TRBV5-1
J: TRBJ1-1
D: NA
CDR3: CASRNIRGAQGEAFF

V: TRBV6-8
J: TRBJ1-5
D: TRBD1
CDR3: CASRGRGFQQPQHF

V: TRBV10-2
J: TRBJ1-1
D: TRBD1
CDR3: CASSGSDRGQAFF

V: TRBV28
J: TRBJ1-1
D: TRBD1
CDR3: CASSLNRGLGSTEAFF

V: TRBV19
J: TRBJ2-7
D: NA
CDR3: CASSIVGNEQYF

V: TRBV15
J: TRBJ2-1
D: TRBD2
CDR3: CATSRELAGGYNEQFF

V: TRBV19
J: TRBJ2-1
D: TRBD1
CDR3: CASRRDRSSYNEQFF

V: TRBV4-1
J: TRBJ1-1
D: NA
CDR3: CASSVRDFMNTEAFF

V: TRBV5-1
J: TRBJ1-1
D: NA
CDR3: CASSYTFVSNTEAFF

V: TRBV6-8
J: TRBJ2-3
D: TRBD2
CDR3: CARGAPGLAGALTDTQYF

V: TRBV5-1
J: TRBJ2-3
D: TRBD1
CDR3: CASSPRTGPTDTQYF

V: TRBV29-1
J: TRBJ2-1
D: TRBD2
CDR3: CSVEDLFSGLATHNEQFF

V: TRBV30
J: TRBJ2-1
D: NA
CDR3: CAWSVGPGVYNEQFF

V: TRBV28
J: TRBJ2-1
D: TRBD2
CDR3: CASRGLAGADNEQFF

V: TRBV7-1
J: TRBJ1-3
D: NA
CDR3: CASSLSSGNTIYF

V: TRBV18
J: TRBJ1-3
D: NA
CDR3: CASSPRDGSSGNTIYF

V: TRBV25-1
J: TRBJ2-3
D: NA
CDR3: CASSSNTDTQYF

V: TRBV5-1
J: TRBJ1-1
D: NA
CDR3: CASSLQGLGFTEAFF

V: TRBV19
J: TRBJ1-2
D: NA
CDR3: CASHRGSANYGYTF

V: TRBV11-3
J: TRBJ2-5
D: TRBD2
CDR3: CASSLSVAGRQETQYF

V: TRBV23-1
J: TRBJ2-7
D: NA
CDR3: CASSQSSVNAGYEQYF

V: TRBV30
J: TRBJ1-5
D: TRBD1
CDR3: CAWTHGQGMEPQHF

V: TRBV30
J: TRBJ2-7
D: NA
CDR3: CAWSTRRTKPSYEQYF

V: TRBV6-1
J: TRBJ1-1
D: NA
CDR3: CASSEADSPEAFF

V: TRBV29-1
J: TRBJ2-1
D: TRBD2
CDR3: CSVIVGTSGGGEQFF

V: TRBV6-8
J: TRBJ1-1
D: NA
CDR3: CASSPQYTEAFF

V: TRBV28
J: TRBJ1-5
D: TRBD1
CDR3: CASSPQGSYQPQHF

V: TRBV29-1
J: TRBJ2-3
D: NA
CDR3: CSSRQSSTDTQYF

V: TRBV29-1
J: TRBJ2-5
D: NA
CDR3: CNRSGLTWETQYF

V: TRBV18
J: TRBJ2-5
D: NA
CDR3: CASSPLQETQYF